This T cell receptor beta chain comes out of a study of cytomegalovirus exposure and HLA in healthy donors. Whole-study context: From about 180 million T cells, an earlier analysis saw approximately 120 million unique TCR beta sequences.

On this clone: Antigen unknown.

CDR3 length: 15 residues. Trimming took 6 bases from V and 4 from J; bases not matched to a gene: 9. Germline V gene sequence: CDR1 MNHEY, CDR2 SMNVEV (reference sequence). With 60 Vbeta and 13 Jbeta primers, the PCR was carried out. Profiling relied on immunoSEQ multiplex PCR, and the TCRdb table lists in-frame clones only, not all of them. The sample includes under 200,000 clones, about 80% of them seen just once. Broader study findings: Later analysis identified 16,000 or so TCR beta sequences associated with HLA alleles, using a false discovery rate threshold of 0.05. Rarity marked most TCR sequences, yet some public TCRs occurred in many donors. Per a prior analysis, the majority of TCR beta V segments were productive roughly 90% or roughly 30% of the time.

The rearrangement links TRBV27 to TRBJ2-1, with 7 bases aligning to TRBD2. This clonotype was obtained from a woman aged 45 to 65 in good health and CMV-seropositive. Material for sequencing was PBMCs. The chain's CDR3 is CASRNQRGTYNEQFF. CDR3 in DNA: TGTGCCAGCAGGAACCAGCGGGGTACTTACAATGAGCAGTTCTTC.